These 30 T cell receptor beta chains came from one sample sequenced in a study of shared T cell receptors in the human thymus (dated by TCRdb to the early 2020s). Library preparation used the immunoSEQ multiplex PCR assay. The immuneACCESS repertoire file appears here via TCRdb, limited to in-frame rearrangements. These files lack a portion of the clones; in checked studies, under half of the deficit traces to unresolved V genes, and the cause of the others is not known. This sample holds 700,000 or so clones; 75% to 90% were observed only once. The ten largest clonotypes hold roughly 0.01% of the sample. These same records also appear under a second study, on human thymus T cells.

The specimen was thymocytes. The receptors originated from a girl under two years old with a congenital heart defect. Donor details come from another sample of the same person, matched by shared clones.

This clone was counted a single time. The J gene is TRBJ2-3, the V gene TRBV4-3, with TRBD2 matching over 9 bases. The V gene end was trimmed by 1 base and the J gene end by 5 bases; junction bases not matched to a gene: 7. The CDR3 has 16 amino acids. Germline V gene lookup returns CDR1 LGHNA and CDR2 YSLEER. CDR3 residues: CASSQGGGAGRDTQYF. The CDR3, as DNA: TGCGCCAGCAGCCAAGGCGGGGGGGCCGGGAGAGATACGCAGTATTTT.

This chain joins TRBV29-1 and TRBJ1-1; D uncertain. CDR1 and CDR2 (germline): SQVTM, ANQGSEA. The V gene lost 0 bases and the J gene lost 4 bases, with 18 bases spanning the gap. This CDR3 is built from 16 residues. This CDR3 reads CSVEDRGGPPRTEAFF. As DNA, the CDR3 is TGCAGCGTTGAAGATCGGGGAGGACCGCCGCGCACTGAAGCTTTCTTT.

This chain connects TRBV4-3 to TRBJ1-6; D is unclear. Germline V gene sequence: CDR1 LGHNA, CDR2 YSLEER. Trimming stripped 1 base from V and 0 bases from J, with 10 bases between. The CDR3 has 17 residues. The chain's CDR3 is CASSQVVGSSYNSPLHF. CDR3 sequence (DNA): TGCGCCAGCAGCCAAGTTGTGGGGAGCTCCTATAATTCACCCCTCCACTTT.

This CDR3 is CASSLEWFGDTQYF. The CDR3 DNA reads as TGCGCCAGCAGCTTGGAATGGTTCGGGGATACGCAGTATTTT. The chain is built from TRBV5-1 and TRBJ2-3, with unresolved D. Germline-derived CDR1 and CDR2 are SGHRS and YFSETQ. The V end lost 0 bases, the J end lost 6 bases, and 11 bases lay between the germline ends. This CDR3 comprises 14 residues.

V gene TRBV11-2 combines with J gene TRBJ2-5; no definite D call. The CDR3 covers 16 residues. Trimming removed 1 base at V and 11 bases at J, with 23 bases between. CDR1 and CDR2 from the germline V gene are SGHAT and FQNNGV. This chain's CDR3 is CASSLVGPREHKEQYF. DNA of the CDR3: TGTGCCAGCAGCTTAGTAGGCCCTAGAGAGCATAAGGAGCAGTACTTC.

V is TRBV6-1 and J is TRBJ2-7, with D tentatively TRBD1 (6 bases). This CDR3 region has 19 residues. Germline assignment: CDR1 MNHNS and CDR2 SASEGT. V was pared by 0 bases and J by 1 base, with 22 bases between. CDR3 bases: TGTGCCAGCAGTGAAGCGCCTAGCCTCCGGTCGACAGGTTCCTACGAGCAGTACTTC. As protein: CASSEAPSLRSTGSYEQYF.

The chain couples TRBV5-1 to TRBJ2-7; D possibly corresponds to TRBD1 (8 bases). The CDR3 runs to 14 residues. The germline V gene has CDR1 SGHRS and CDR2 YFSETQ. V was trimmed by 5 bases and J by 4 bases, leaving 16 bases between them. CDR3 region: CASRKDREGYEQYF. CDR3 coding DNA: TGCGCCAGCAGAAAGGACAGGGAGGGTTACGAGCAGTACTTC.

This rearrangement joins TRBV18 to TRBJ1-2, with 7 bases matching TRBD1. CDR3 length: 12 amino acids. The germline CDR1 and CDR2 sequences are KGHSH and LQKENI. After removal of 7 bases from V and 8 bases from J, the junction contained 7 bases not matched to a gene. CDR3 DNA sequence: TGTGCCAGCTGCACGACAGGGAACGGCTACACCTTC. This sequence encodes CASCTTGNGYTF.

This clone came up once. This chain uses TRBV5-8 with TRBJ1-5; the D is unclear. Trimming stripped 0 bases from V and 4 bases from J, with 20 bases between. The CDR3 is 18 residues long. The germline V gene encodes CDR1 SGHTS and CDR2 YDEGEE. The CDR3 nucleotides read TGTGCCAGCAGCTTGGCTGGCCCCCTAACGGGGAGAAATCAGCCCCAGCATTTT. This sequence encodes CASSLAGPLTGRNQPQHF. The full variable domain, rest sourced from reference TRBV5-8 and TRBJ1-5, is EAGVTQSPTHLIKTRGQQATLRCSPISGHTSVYWYQQALGLGLQFLLWYDEGEERNRGNFPPRFSGRQFPNYSSELNVNALELEDSALYLCASSLAGPLTGRNQPQHFGDGTRLSIL.

The chain couples TRBV5-6 to TRBJ1-1; no clear D gene. The CDR3 is made up of 12 amino acids. Trimming cost V 0 bases and J 10 bases, with 10 bases left between them. CDR1 and CDR2 (germline): SGHDT, YYEEEE. The CDR3 protein is CASSLATAGAFF. CDR3 DNA sequence: TGTGCCAGCAGCTTGGCGACCGCAGGAGCTTTCTTT.

The CDR3 nucleotides read TGCGCCAGCAGCCAAGATTGGGGACAGGGACTGCTCGAGCAGTACTTC. Translated: CASSQDWGQGLLEQYF. The chain carries TRBV4-1 and TRBJ2-7; TRBD1 agrees at 9 bases. The germline V gene encodes CDR1 MGHRA and CDR2 YSYEKL. This CDR3 spans 16 amino acids. After removal of 0 bases from V and 6 bases from J, the junction contained 9 bases not matched to a gene.

The genes are TRBV7-2 and TRBJ1-6; D perhaps matches TRBD1 (6 bases). V was pared by 4 bases and J by 9 bases, with 13 bases between. Germline V lookup: CDR1 SGHTA, CDR2 FQGNSA. The CDR3 is 14 amino acids. CDR3 sequence reads: CASSSTGSGSPLHF. The CDR3 nucleotides read TGTGCCAGCAGCTCGACAGGTTCAGGTTCACCCCTCCACTTT.

The CDR3 loop is CSVGGQGVGGYTF. The CDR3 coding sequence is TGCAGCGTTGGCGGACAGGGGGTGGGAGGCTACACCTTC. The chain employs TRBV29-1 and TRBJ1-2, with TRBD1 matching 10 bases. The CDR3 runs 13 residues. With 4 bases clipped from V and 8 bases from J, the junction kept 7 bases outside the gene matches. From germline, CDR1 is SQVTM and CDR2 ANQGSEA.

The chain employs TRBV4-1 and TRBJ2-7; D is unclear. The germline V gene encodes CDR1 MGHRA and CDR2 YSYEKL. This CDR3 spans 13 amino acids. V was shortened by 0 bases and J by 3 bases, with 6 bases between the two germline ends. The CDR3 region has the DNA TGCGCCAGCAGCCAAGACACATTCTACGAGCAGTACTTC. Its translation is CASSQDTFYEQYF.

For the CDR3, the DNA is TGTGCCAGCAGCTTAGGACTAGGTGGGGTCAGCTACAATGAGCAGTTCTTC. This encodes CASSLGLGGVSYNEQFF. The chain employs TRBV7-9 and TRBJ2-1; perhaps TRBD2 as D (6 bases). CDR1 is SEHNR and CDR2 is FQNEAQ in the germline V gene (reference sequence). Deletions cut 1 base from V and 3 bases from J, with 16 bases between. This CDR3 region has 17 residues.

The rearrangement links TRBV7-2 to TRBJ2-1, with D perhaps matching TRBD2 (5 bases). Germline V gene sequence: CDR1 SGHTA, CDR2 FQGNSA. V lost 5 bases, J lost 10 bases, and 18 bases lay in between. The CDR3 loop spans 14 amino acids. This CDR3 reads CASSAVSWASEQFF. The CDR3, as DNA: TGTGCCAGCAGCGCAGTTAGTTGGGCTAGCGAGCAGTTCTTC. Filled out from reference TRBV7-2 and TRBJ2-1, the complete variable domain reads GAGVSQSPSNKVTEKGKDVELRCDPISGHTALYWYRQSLGQGLEFLIYFQGNSAPDKSGLPSDRFSAERTGGSVSTLTIQRTQQEDSAVYLCASSAVSWASEQFFGPGTRLTVL.

The V and J genes are TRBV6-5 and TRBJ1-2, with 9 bases that match TRBD1. This CDR3 comprises 13 residues. The V and J ends lost 4 bases and 4 bases, in that order; junction bases with no gene match: 1. CDR1 and CDR2 (germline): MNHEY, SVGAGI. The DNA of the CDR3 is TGTGCCAGCAGTTTGGACAGGGGCTATGGCTACACCTTC. Translation gives CASSLDRGYGYTF.

The V call is TRBV10-2, the J call TRBJ1-1; 7 bases align to TRBD1. Looked up from germline, CDR1 is WSHSY and CDR2 is SAAADI. This CDR3 spans 17 amino acids. Losses at the gene ends were 6 bases for V and 4 bases for J; bases not matched to a gene: 17. The CDR3 sequence is CASRIFIQGRWGTEAFF. For the CDR3, the DNA is TGCGCCAGCAGGATTTTTATACAGGGGCGGTGGGGCACTGAAGCTTTCTTT.

The gene calls are TRBV14 and TRBJ2-3; 7 bases are a match to TRBD2. The V and J ends lost 6 bases and 2 bases, in that order; junction bases with no gene match: 5. CDR1 and CDR2 from the germline V gene are SGHDN and FVKESK. The CDR3 is 14 amino acids. DNA for the CDR3: TGTGCCAGCAGTACCGGACTAGACACAGATACGCAGTATTTT. Its translation is CASSTGLDTDTQYF.

V and J are TRBV6-6 and TRBJ1-2; D uncertain. The V end was cut by 10 bases, the J end by 1 base, with 10 bases between. CDR3 length: 12 residues. Germline-derived CDR1 and CDR2 are MNHNY and SVGAGI (reference sequence). CDR3 region: CATSSLNYGYTF. For the CDR3, the DNA is TGTGCCACCTCTAGCCTTAACTATGGCTACACCTTC.

This clone was detected once. The chain couples TRBV19 to TRBJ2-7; the D gene is possibly TRBD2 (6 bases). The germline V gene has CDR1 LNHDA and CDR2 SQIVND (reference sequence). V was cut by 6 bases and J by 1 base, with 16 bases left in between. The CDR3 consists of 15 residues. CDR3 in amino acids: CASRSGGALSYEQYF. DNA of the CDR3: TGTGCCAGTAGGAGTGGCGGGGCGCTTTCCTACGAGCAGTACTTC.

The V and J genes are TRBV4-3 and TRBJ2-3; 9 bases are a match to TRBD2. Germline values: CDR1 LGHNA, CDR2 YSLEER. The CDR3 loop spans 17 amino acids. J gave up 14 bases and V 0 bases, and 18 bases lay outside the gene matches. The CDR3 here is CASSQEISGGSSPYPYF. The CDR3 DNA reads TGCGCCAGCAGCCAAGAAATTAGCGGGGGTTCCTCCCCTTATCCGTATTTT.

V gene TRBV27 combines with J gene TRBJ2-2; D is undetermined. CDR3 length: 17 residues. Trimming took 5 bases from V and 4 from J, leaving 20 bases between them. The germline V gene encodes CDR1 MNHEY and CDR2 SMNVEV (reference sequence). CDR3 loop: CASSPVERRSPTGELFF. CDR3 DNA: TGTGCCAGCAGTCCAGTAGAGAGGCGTTCCCCCACCGGGGAGCTGTTTTTT.

The CDR3 sequence is CASSTLQGDQETQYF. CDR3 DNA sequence: TGCGCCAGCAGCACATTACAGGGAGACCAAGAGACCCAGTACTTC. The chain uses TRBV5-1 and TRBJ2-5, with D possibly TRBD1 on 6 matching bases. V lost 4 bases to trimming and J lost 0 bases, with 13 bases between them. Germline V gene sequence: CDR1 SGHRS, CDR2 YFSETQ. The CDR3 is 15 residues long.

A single count supports this clone. The genes are TRBV10-2 and TRBJ1-1, with TRBD1 identical over 8 bases. With V trimmed by 6 bases and J by 0 bases, 24 bases remained unmatched. Per the germline V gene, CDR1 is WSHSY and CDR2 is SAAADI. The length of the CDR3 is 21 residues. The CDR3 bases are TGCGCCAGCAGGGCGCCGGGACAGGTGAGGGTTGGAGCCAGGGTGAACACTGAAGCTTTCTTT. The encoded protein is CASRAPGQVRVGARVNTEAFF.

The rearrangement uses TRBV4-1 and TRBJ1-1; D unclear. V was shortened by 4 bases and J by 6 bases, with 12 bases between the two germline ends. Germline V gives CDR1 MGHRA, CDR2 YSYEKL. This CDR3 contains 13 residues. CDR3 region: CASSPFRYSEAFF. In nucleotides, the CDR3 is TGCGCCAGCAGCCCCTTCCGCTATTCTGAAGCTTTCTTT.

The rearrangement links TRBV28 to TRBJ1-3; D may be TRBD1 (5 bases). The CDR3 sequence is 16 residues long. CDR1 and CDR2 (germline): MDHEN, SYDVKM. V was cut by 8 bases and J by 3 bases, with 20 bases left in between. The CDR3 DNA sequence: TGTGCCAGCTCCTCCTGGGAAGGGGTAGGTGGAAACACCATATATTTT. It specifies CASSSWEGVGGNTIYF. The whole variable domain, remainder taken from reference TRBV28 and TRBJ1-3, is DVKVTQSSRYLVKRTGEKVFLECVQDMDHENMFWYRQDPGLGLRLIYFSYDVKMKEKGDIPEGYSVSREKKERFSLILESASTNQTSMYLCASSSWEGVGGNTIYFGEGSWLTVV.

As DNA, the CDR3 is TGTGCCAGCAGTTCGTCGACAGGGGCTAATGAAAAACTGTTTTTT. It translates to CASSSSTGANEKLFF. The V and J genes are TRBV6-5 and TRBJ1-4; TRBD1 agrees at 8 bases. Germline V gene sequence: CDR1 MNHEY, CDR2 SVGAGI. J gave up 3 bases and V 4 bases, and 4 bases lay outside the gene matches. This CDR3 contains 15 residues.

The CDR3 region is CASSVRSPIANTGELFF. The CDR3 DNA sequence: TGTGCCAGCAGCGTAAGATCCCCTATCGCGAACACCGGGGAGCTGTTTTTT. The gene calls are TRBV9 and TRBJ2-2; D unresolved. Trimming removed 1 base at V and 0 bases at J, with 13 bases between. Germline CDR1 is SGDLS and CDR2 is YYNGEE. The CDR3 contains 17 residues.

The V gene is TRBV19, the J gene TRBJ2-7, with D unresolved. Germline V gene data show CDR1 as LNHDA and CDR2 as SQIVND (reference sequence). The V end lost 8 bases, the J end lost 0 bases, and 5 bases lay between the germline ends. The CDR3 extends over 11 amino acids. The DNA for the CDR3 is TGTGCCAGTGTCCGCTCCTACGAGCAGTACTTC. It specifies CASVRSYEQYF.